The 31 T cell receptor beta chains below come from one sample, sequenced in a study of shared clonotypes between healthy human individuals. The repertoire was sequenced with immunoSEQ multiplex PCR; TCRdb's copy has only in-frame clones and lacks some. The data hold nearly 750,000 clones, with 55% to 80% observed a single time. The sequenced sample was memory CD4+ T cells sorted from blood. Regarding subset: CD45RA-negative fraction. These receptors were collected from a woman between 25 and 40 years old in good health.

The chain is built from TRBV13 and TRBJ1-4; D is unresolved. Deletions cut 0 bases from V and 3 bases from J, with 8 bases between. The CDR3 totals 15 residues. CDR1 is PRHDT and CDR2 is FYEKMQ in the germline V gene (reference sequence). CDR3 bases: TGTGCCAGCAGCTTAGGGCTACCCCCTAATGAAAAACTGTTTTTT. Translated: CASSLGLPPNEKLFF.

The CDR3 reads CASSLRRISTDTQYF. The CDR3 coding sequence is TGTGCCAGCAGTTTGAGGCGGATCAGCACAGATACGCAGTATTTT. This chain joins TRBV27 and TRBJ2-3; D is uncertain. Germline CDR1 MNHEY, CDR2 SMNVEV (reference sequence). V lost 3 bases to trimming and J lost 0 bases, with 10 bases between them. This CDR3 region has 15 residues.

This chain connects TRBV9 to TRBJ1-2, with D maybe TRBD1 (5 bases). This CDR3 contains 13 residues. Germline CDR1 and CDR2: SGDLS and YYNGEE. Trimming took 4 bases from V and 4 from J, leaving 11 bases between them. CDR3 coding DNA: TGTGCCAGCAGCCCTATAGACAGCTATGGCTACACCTTC. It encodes CASSPIDSYGYTF.

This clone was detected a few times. CDR3 loop: CASSLSLGTAEAFF. CDR3 sequence (DNA): TGTGCCAGCAGCTTATCTCTAGGGACCGCTGAAGCTTTCTTT. The chain couples TRBV7-9 to TRBJ1-1; a weak D match, TRBD1 (5 bases). Germline V gene lookup returns CDR1 SEHNR and CDR2 FQNEAQ (reference sequence). The germline V and J ends were trimmed by 2 bases and 6 bases, with 13 bases remaining between them. This CDR3 is built from 14 residues.

CDR3 in amino acids: CASANLAGSYNEQFF. DNA for the CDR3: TGTGCCAGTGCCAACCTAGCGGGATCCTACAATGAGCAGTTCTTC. The gene calls are TRBV19 and TRBJ2-1, with 9 bases fitting TRBD2. This CDR3 is 15 amino acids long. The V gene end was trimmed by 8 bases and the J gene end by 1 base; junction bases not matched to a gene: 6. Germline CDR1 is LNHDA and CDR2 is SQIVND (reference sequence).

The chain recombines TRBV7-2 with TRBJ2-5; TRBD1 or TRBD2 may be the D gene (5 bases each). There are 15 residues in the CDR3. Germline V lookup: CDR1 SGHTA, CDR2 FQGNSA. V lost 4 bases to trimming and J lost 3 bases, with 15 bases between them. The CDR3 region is CASSSAGTVKETQYF. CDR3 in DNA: TGTGCCAGCAGCTCGGCCGGGACCGTAAAAGAGACCCAGTACTTC.

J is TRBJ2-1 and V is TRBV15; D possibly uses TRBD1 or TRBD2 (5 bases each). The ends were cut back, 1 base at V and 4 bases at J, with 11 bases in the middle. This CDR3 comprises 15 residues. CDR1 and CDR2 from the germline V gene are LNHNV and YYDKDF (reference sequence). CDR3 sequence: CATSRVGAHYNEQFF. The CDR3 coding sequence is TGTGCCACCAGCAGAGTCGGGGCGCATTACAATGAGCAGTTCTTC.

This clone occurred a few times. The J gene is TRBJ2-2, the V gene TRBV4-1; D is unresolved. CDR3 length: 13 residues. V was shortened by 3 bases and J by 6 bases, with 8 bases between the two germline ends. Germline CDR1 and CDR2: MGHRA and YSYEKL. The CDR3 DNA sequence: TGCGCCAGCAGCCAGCCCAGGCCCGGGGAGCTGTTTTTT. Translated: CASSQPRPGELFF.

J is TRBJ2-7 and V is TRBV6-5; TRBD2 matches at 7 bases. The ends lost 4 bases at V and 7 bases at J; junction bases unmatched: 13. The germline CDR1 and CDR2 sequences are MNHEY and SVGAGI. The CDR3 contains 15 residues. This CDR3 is CASSSLAAAGGEQYF. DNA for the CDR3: TGTGCCAGCAGTTCCCTAGCGGCGGCAGGTGGTGAGCAGTACTTC.

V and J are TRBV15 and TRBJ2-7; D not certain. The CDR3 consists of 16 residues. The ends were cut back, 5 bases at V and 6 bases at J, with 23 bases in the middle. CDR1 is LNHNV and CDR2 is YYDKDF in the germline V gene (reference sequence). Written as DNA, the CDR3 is TGTGCCACCAGCGCCCGACGAGACTCTCAGGTGGGCGAGCAGTACTTC. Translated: CATSARRDSQVGEQYF.

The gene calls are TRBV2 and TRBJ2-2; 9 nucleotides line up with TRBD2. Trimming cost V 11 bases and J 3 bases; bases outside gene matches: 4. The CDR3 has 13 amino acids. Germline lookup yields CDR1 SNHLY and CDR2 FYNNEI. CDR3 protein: CAGGLAYTGELFF. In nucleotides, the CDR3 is TGTGCCGGGGGACTAGCCTACACCGGGGAGCTGTTTTTT.

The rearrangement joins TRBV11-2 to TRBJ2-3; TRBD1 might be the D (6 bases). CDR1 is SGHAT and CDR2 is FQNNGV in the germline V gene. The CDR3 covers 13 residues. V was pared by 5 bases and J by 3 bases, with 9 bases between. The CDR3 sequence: CASSIGQTDTQYF. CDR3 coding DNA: TGTGCCAGCAGCATAGGACAGACAGATACGCAGTATTTT.

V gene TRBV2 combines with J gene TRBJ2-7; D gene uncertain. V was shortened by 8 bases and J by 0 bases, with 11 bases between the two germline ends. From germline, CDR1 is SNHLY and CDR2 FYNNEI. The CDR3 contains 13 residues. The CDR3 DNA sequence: TGTGCCAGCTCGCAGGCCCCCTCCTACGAGCAGTACTTC. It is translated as CASSQAPSYEQYF.

The CDR3 region has the DNA TGTGCCAGCAGACCAGGGACAGGGTTTGATGAAAAACTGTTTTTT. Residues: CASRPGTGFDEKLFF. V is TRBV28 and J is TRBJ1-4; the match to TRBD1 covers 9 bases. The CDR3 spans 15 residues. CDR1 is MDHEN, CDR2 SYDVKM, per germline. V lost 6 bases to trimming and J lost 6 bases; unmatched junction nucleotides: 8.

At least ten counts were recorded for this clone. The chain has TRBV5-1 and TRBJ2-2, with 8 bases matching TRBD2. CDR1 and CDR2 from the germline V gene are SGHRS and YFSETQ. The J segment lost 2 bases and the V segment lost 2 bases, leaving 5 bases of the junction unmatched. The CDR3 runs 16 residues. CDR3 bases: TGCGCCAGCAGCTTTTCCGGGAGGGTTAACACCGGGGAGCTGTTTTTT. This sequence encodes CASSFSGRVNTGELFF. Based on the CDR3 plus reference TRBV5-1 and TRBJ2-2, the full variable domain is KAGVTQTPRYLIKTRGQQVTLSCSPISGHRSVSWYQQTPGQGLQFLFEYFSETQRNKGNFPGRFSGRQFSNSRSEMNVSTLELGDSALYLCASSFSGRVNTGELFFGEGSRLTVL.

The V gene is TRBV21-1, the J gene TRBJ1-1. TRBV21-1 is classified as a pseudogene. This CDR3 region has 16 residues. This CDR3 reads CASSKIMSRVNTEAFF. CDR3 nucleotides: TGTGCCAGCAGCAAAATTATGTCCCGTGTGAACACTGAAGCTTTCTTT.

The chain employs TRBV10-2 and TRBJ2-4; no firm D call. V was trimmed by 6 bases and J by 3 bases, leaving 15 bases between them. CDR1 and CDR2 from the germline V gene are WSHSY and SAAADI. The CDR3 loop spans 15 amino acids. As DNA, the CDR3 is TGCGCCAGCAGCTTGTTACCGGTGGGCAAAAACATTCAGTACTTC. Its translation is CASSLLPVGKNIQYF.

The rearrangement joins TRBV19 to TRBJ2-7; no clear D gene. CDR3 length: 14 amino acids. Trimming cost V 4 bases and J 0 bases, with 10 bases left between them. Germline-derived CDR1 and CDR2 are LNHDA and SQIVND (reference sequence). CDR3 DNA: TGTGCCAGTAGTAGGCAGTCGGGCTCCTACGAGCAGTACTTC. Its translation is CASSRQSGSYEQYF.

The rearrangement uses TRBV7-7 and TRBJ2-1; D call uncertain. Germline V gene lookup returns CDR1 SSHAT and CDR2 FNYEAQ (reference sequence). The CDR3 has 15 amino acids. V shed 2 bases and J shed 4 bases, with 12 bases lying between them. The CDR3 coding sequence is TGTGCCAGCAGCTTAACTAATGGTGTTTACAATGAGCAGTTCTTC. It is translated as CASSLTNGVYNEQFF.

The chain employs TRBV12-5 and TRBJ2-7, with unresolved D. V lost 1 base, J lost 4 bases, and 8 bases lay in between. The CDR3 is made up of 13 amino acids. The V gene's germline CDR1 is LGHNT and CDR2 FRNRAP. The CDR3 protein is CASGLGDNYEQYF. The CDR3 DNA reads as TGTGCTAGTGGTTTGGGTGACAATTACGAGCAGTACTTC.

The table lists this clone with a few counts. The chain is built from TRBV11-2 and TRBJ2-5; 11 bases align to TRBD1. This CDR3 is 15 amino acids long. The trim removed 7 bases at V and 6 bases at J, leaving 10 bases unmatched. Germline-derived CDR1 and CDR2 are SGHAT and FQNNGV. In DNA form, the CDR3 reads TGTGCCAGCAAACGGGGACAGGGGGTGGATAAGACCCAGTACTTC. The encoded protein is CASKRGQGVDKTQYF.

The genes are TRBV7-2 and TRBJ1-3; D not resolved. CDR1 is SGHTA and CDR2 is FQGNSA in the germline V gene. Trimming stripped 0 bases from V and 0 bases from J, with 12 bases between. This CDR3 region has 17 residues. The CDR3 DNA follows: TGTGCCAGCAGCTTAGCGCGTAGGGCGGACTCTGGAAACACCATATATTTT. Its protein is CASSLARRADSGNTIYF. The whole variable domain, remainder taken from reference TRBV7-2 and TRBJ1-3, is GAGVSQSPSNKVTEKGKDVELRCDPISGHTALYWYRQSLGQGLEFLIYFQGNSAPDKSGLPSDRFSAERTGGSVSTLTIQRTQQEDSAVYLCASSLARRADSGNTIYFGEGSWLTVV.

This chain's CDR3 is CASSGGSRYYGYTF. The CDR3 DNA sequence: TGTGCCAGCAGTGGGGGGTCCCGTTACTATGGCTACACCTTC. This chain links TRBV6-5 with TRBJ1-2, with D perhaps matching TRBD1 (5 bases). V was clipped by 5 bases and J by 3 bases, with 13 bases between them. CDR3 size: 14 residues. The germline V gene has CDR1 MNHEY and CDR2 SVGAGI.

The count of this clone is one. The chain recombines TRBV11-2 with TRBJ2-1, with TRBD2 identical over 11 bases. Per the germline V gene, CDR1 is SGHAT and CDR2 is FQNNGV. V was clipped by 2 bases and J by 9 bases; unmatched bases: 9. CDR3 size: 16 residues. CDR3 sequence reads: CASSLTLAGVVGEQFF. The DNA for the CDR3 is TGTGCCAGCAGCTTAACACTAGCGGGAGTTGTAGGTGAGCAGTTCTTC.

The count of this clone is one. CDR3 bases: TGCGCCAGCAGCCAACTACGGCAACGATATTCCTACAATGAGCAGTTCTTC. Protein product: CASSQLRQRYSYNEQFF. V is TRBV4-1 and J is TRBJ2-1; no reliable D call. V lost 2 bases, J lost 1 base, and 15 bases lay in between. This CDR3 comprises 17 residues. CDR1 is MGHRA, CDR2 YSYEKL, per germline.

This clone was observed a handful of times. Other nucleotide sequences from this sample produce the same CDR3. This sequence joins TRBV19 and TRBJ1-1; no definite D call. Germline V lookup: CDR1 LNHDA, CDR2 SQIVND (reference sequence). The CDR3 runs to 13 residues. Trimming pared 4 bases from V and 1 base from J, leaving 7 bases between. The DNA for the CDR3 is TGTGCCAGTAGTACACAGAGGAACACTGAAGCTTTCTTT. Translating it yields CASSTQRNTEAFF.

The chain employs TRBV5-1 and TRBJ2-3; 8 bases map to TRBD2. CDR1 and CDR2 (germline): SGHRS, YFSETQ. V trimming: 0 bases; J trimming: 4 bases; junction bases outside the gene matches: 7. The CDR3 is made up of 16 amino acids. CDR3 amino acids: CASSLGGGRMPDTQYF. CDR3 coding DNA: TGCGCCAGCAGCTTGGGTGGCGGGAGGATGCCAGATACGCAGTATTTT.

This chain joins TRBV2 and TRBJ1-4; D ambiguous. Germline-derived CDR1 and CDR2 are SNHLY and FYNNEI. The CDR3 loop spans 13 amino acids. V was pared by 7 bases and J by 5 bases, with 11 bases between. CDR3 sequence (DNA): TGTGCCAGCAATATGGGGAGGAATGAAAAACTGTTTTTT. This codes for CASNMGRNEKLFF.

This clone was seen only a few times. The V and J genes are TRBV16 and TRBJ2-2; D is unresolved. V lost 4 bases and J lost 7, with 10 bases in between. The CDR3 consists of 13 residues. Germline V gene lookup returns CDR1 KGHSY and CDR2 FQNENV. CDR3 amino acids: CASSRVKVGELFF. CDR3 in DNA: TGTGCCAGCAGCCGGGTTAAGGTCGGGGAGCTGTTTTTT.

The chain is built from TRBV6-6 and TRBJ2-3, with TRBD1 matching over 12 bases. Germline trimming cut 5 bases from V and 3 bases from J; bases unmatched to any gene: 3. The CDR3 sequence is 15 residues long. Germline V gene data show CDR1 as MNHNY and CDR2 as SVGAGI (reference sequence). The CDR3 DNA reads TGTGCCAGCAGTGGGACAGGGGGCATGACAGATACGCAGTATTTT. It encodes CASSGTGGMTDTQYF.

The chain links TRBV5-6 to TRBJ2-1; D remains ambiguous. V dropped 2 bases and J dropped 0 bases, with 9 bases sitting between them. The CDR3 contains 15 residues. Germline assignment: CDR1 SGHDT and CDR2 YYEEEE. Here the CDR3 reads CASSFYGSSYNEQFF. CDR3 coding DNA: TGTGCCAGCAGCTTCTACGGTAGCTCCTACAATGAGCAGTTCTTC.